Below are 15 T cell receptor beta chains sequenced from a single sample in a study of tumor and adjacent non-tumor tissue in lung cancer. A modified ARM-PCR protocol with three rounds of nested PCR amplified TCRbeta. Using its own MiXCR run on the multiplex PCR reads, TCRdb lists one record per CDR3 protein. The sample includes about 100,000 distinct CDR3 sequences, 50% to 70% seen only once; the top ten take roughly 19%. No cell sorting was done before RNA was extracted from the tissue. The normal lung tissue was taken more than 3 cm from the tumor edge. Sequencing input: distant non-tumor lung tissue. The receptors come from a man in his thirties or forties with non-small cell lung cancer.

In this sample, this clonotype turned up many times. The chain links TRBV6-5 to TRBJ2-2; D possibly matches TRBD1 or TRBD2 (6 bases each). Trimming pared 6 bases from V and 2 bases from J, leaving 16 bases between. The CDR3 runs 16 residues. Germline CDR1 and CDR2: MNHEY and SVGAGI. This chain's CDR3 is CASRGGPLLNTGELFF. DNA for the CDR3: TGTGCCAGCAGGGGGGGCCCCCTACTCAACACCGGGGAGCTGTTTTTT.

On this clonotype itself: In this CDR3 the conserved last residue, phenylalanine or tryptophan, is missing, so a read error is likely. The chain couples TRBV11-3 to TRBJ2-7, with 8 bases fitting TRBD1. There are 14 residues in the CDR3. Germline V gene data show CDR1 as SGHNT and CDR2 as YENEEA. Germline trimming cut 3 bases from V and 6 bases from J; bases unmatched to any gene: 7. DNA of the CDR3: TGTGCCAGCAGCTTGGGGACAGGAGTCTGCGAGCAGTACTTA. Its translation: CASSLGTGVCEQYL.

A note on this clonotype: A much larger clone lies a single base off, so this may be a read error. The gene calls are TRBV20-1 and TRBJ2-2; tentatively, D is TRBD1 or TRBD2 (6 bases each). The length of the CDR3 is 13 residues. Germline V gene sequence: CDR1 DFQATT, CDR2 SNEGSKA (reference sequence). CDR3 residues: CSAQQGGTGGLFF. The CDR3 bases are TGCAGTGCCCAACAGGGAGGCACCGGGGGGCTGTTTTTT.

The rearrangement links TRBV11-2 to TRBJ2-7; no firm D call. Trimming removed 9 bases from V and 3 bases from J, with 21 bases in between. The germline V gene encodes CDR1 SGHAT and CDR2 FQNNGV. The CDR3 extends over 15 amino acids. CDR3: CARSLNKDPCYEQYF. The CDR3 DNA sequence: TGTGCCAGGAGCCTAAATAAGGATCCTTGCTACGAGCAGTACTTC.

At least ten counts were recorded for this clonotype. V and J are TRBV6-6 and TRBJ1-5; unclear D gene. Germline V gene data show CDR1 as MNHNY and CDR2 as SVGAGI (reference sequence). V was trimmed by 6 bases and J by 4 bases, leaving 13 bases between them. The CDR3 consists of 14 residues. The DNA for the CDR3 is TGTGCCAGCAGCCCACTAAGGACGAATCAGCCCCAGCATTTT. Translating gives CASSPLRTNQPQHF.

Regarding this clonotype: At one of its ends the junction is not consistent with the germline gene, which may arise from a read error. This chain links TRBV20-1 with TRBJ2-2, with 10 positions matching TRBD2. CDR1 is DFQATT and CDR2 is SNEGSKA in the germline V gene (reference sequence). CDR3 length: 16 amino acids. CDR3: CSARDQRGGDTGELLF. CDR3 sequence (DNA): TGCAGTGCTAGAGATCAGCGGGGGGGCGACACCGGGGAGCTACTTTTT.

To note about this clonotype: The junction departs from the called germline gene at one end, perhaps through a read error. The V gene is TRBV11-2, the J gene TRBJ2-3, with a weak D call TRBD2 (7 bases). The CDR3 has 17 amino acids. In germline, CDR1 is SGHAT, CDR2 FQNNGV. In nucleotides, the CDR3 is TGTGCCAGCAACTCAGTGAGGCGGGGGCTGGCTTCGGGTACGCAGTATTTC. This sequence encodes CASNSVRRGLASGTQYF.

With respect to this clonotype: One end of the junction does not line up with germline, which may come from a read error. V and J are TRBV20-1 and TRBJ2-7; weak D call: TRBD2 (5 bases). The germline V gene encodes CDR1 DFQATT and CDR2 SNEGSKA (reference sequence). The CDR3 is 13 amino acids. The CDR3: CIARSNAGYEQYF. In DNA, the CDR3 is TGCATTGCTAGATCGAACGCGGGCTACGAGCAGTACTTC.

This clonotype is a singleton in its sample. The junction departs from the called germline gene at one end, perhaps through a read error. The genes are TRBV6-1 and TRBJ1-5; D not certain. From germline, CDR1 is MNHNS and CDR2 SASEGT. The CDR3 spans 16 residues. The CDR3 here is CAGSEATQPSNQPQHF. The CDR3 DNA sequence: TGTGCCGGCAGTGAAGCAACCCAGCCGAGCAACCAGCCCCAGCATTTT.

Remarks on this clonotype: A read error may explain this, as a much larger clone is one base away. The chain carries TRBV5-5 and TRBJ2-7; D might be TRBD1 (6 bases). CDR1 and CDR2 (germline): SGHKS, YYEKEE (reference sequence). V lost 3 bases, J lost 9 bases, and 22 bases lay in between. CDR3 length equals 15 residues. CDR3 DNA sequence: TGTGCCAGCAGCTCCCTTGGGGACAACTCCCACGGGCAGTACTTC. Its protein product is CASSSLGDNSHGQYF.

This clonotype was seen just once. The V gene is TRBV5-1, the J gene TRBJ2-1, with D unresolved. CDR1 and CDR2 (germline): SGHRS, YFSETQ. The CDR3 runs to 12 residues. The V and J ends lost 1 base and 7 bases respectively, with 6 bases between them. As DNA, the CDR3 is TGCGCCAGCAGCTTGTTCCTGAATGAGCAGTTCTTC. Translation: CASSLFLNEQFF.

This chain links TRBV11-1 with TRBJ2-7, with D unclear. Germline-derived CDR1 and CDR2 are SGHAT and FQDESV (reference sequence). V was cut by 5 bases and J by 7 bases, with 15 bases left in between. This CDR3 comprises 13 residues. The CDR3 sequence: CASSIGAATEQYF. CDR3 sequence (DNA): TGTGCCAGCAGCATAGGAGCTGCAACGGAGCAGTACTTC.

This clonotype has just a few counts. This may be a read error: a much more frequent sequence differs by one nucleotide. The chain has TRBV10-1 and TRBJ2-7, with a tentative D call TRBD1 (7 bases). Germline assignment: CDR1 WNHNN and CDR2 SYGVQD (reference sequence). The germline V and J ends were trimmed by 7 bases and 0 bases, with 10 bases remaining between them. CDR3 length: 13 residues. CDR3 nucleotides: TGCGCCAGCAACAGGGGACTCTCCTACGAGCAGTACTTC. This gives the protein CASNRGLSYEQYF.

For this clonotype: A much larger clone is a single base away; this may be a read error. The J gene is TRBJ2-1, the V gene TRBV11-2; D may match TRBD1 or TRBD2 (6 bases each). Trimming took 8 bases from V and 4 from J, leaving 15 bases between them. Germline V gene sequence: CDR1 SGHAT, CDR2 FQNNGV. The CDR3 runs 14 residues. The DNA of the CDR3 is TGTGCCAGCCTATCGGGGGCGGGTTACAATGAGCAGTTCTTC. This codes for CASLSGAGYNEQFF.

This clonotype was seen ten or more times. The V call is TRBV30, the J call TRBJ1-4; no clear D gene. The V gene's germline CDR1 is GTSNPN and CDR2 SVGIG (reference sequence). CDR3 length: 13 residues. V dropped 4 bases and J dropped 5 bases, with 11 bases sitting between them. In DNA form, the CDR3 reads TGTGCCTGGACCCAAATGAGGAATGAAAAACTGTTTTTT. It specifies CAWTQMRNEKLFF.